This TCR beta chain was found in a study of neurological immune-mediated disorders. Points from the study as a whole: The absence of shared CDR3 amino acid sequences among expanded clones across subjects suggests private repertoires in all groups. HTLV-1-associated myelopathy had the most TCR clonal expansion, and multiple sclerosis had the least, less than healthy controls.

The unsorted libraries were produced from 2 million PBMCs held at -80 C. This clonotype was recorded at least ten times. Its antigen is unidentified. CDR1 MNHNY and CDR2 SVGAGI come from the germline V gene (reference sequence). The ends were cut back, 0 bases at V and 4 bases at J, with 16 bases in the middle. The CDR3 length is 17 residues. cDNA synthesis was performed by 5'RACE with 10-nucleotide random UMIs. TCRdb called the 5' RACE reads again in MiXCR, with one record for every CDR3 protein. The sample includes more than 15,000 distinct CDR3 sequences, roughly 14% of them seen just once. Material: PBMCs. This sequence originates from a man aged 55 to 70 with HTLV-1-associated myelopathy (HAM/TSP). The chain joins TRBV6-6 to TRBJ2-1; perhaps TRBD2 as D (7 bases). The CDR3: CASSYSGGRGIYNEQFF. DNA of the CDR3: TGTGCCAGCAGTTACTCGGGGGGGCGGGGGATTTACAATGAGCAGTTCTTC.